Below are 8 T cell receptor beta chains sequenced from a single sample in a study of blood T cell repertoires in COVID-19. Assay used: immunoSEQ multiplex PCR; TCRdb lists only in-frame clones, some missing. Of approximately 62,000 clones listed, roughly four fifths are singletons. Sequencing was carried out using peripheral blood. These receptors were obtained from a woman in her forties or fifties with active or convalescent COVID-19.

A few counts support this clone. This sequence joins TRBV28 and TRBJ2-5, with D perhaps TRBD2 (5 bases). CDR1 is MDHEN, CDR2 SYDVKM, per germline. This CDR3 region has 11 residues. V was shortened by 2 bases and J by 9 bases, with 7 bases between the two germline ends. The CDR3 DNA sequence: TGTGCCAGCAGTTTACGGGGTTCCCAGTACTTC. Translated, it gives CASSLRGSQYF.

V is TRBV24-1 and J is TRBJ2-3, with 7 bases lining up with TRBD1. V was clipped by 3 bases and J by 1 base; unmatched bases: 6. Germline V lookup: CDR1 KGHDR, CDR2 SFDVKD. The CDR3 length is 16 residues. CDR3 residues: CATSDTTGVGTDTQYF. DNA for the CDR3: TGTGCCACCAGTGATACAACAGGGGTTGGCACAGATACGCAGTATTTT.

This chain joins TRBV30 and TRBJ1-6, with TRBD1 matching over 7 bases. V shed 2 bases and J 9 bases; nucleotides not matched to a gene: 10. This CDR3 has 15 amino acids. From germline, CDR1 is GTSNPN and CDR2 SVGIG (reference sequence). CDR3 DNA sequence: TGTGCCTGGAGTAACAGGGGCACCTGGTCTTCACCCCTCCACTTT. It specifies CAWSNRGTWSSPLHF.

V gene TRBV2 combines with J gene TRBJ1-1; D is unresolved. Germline V lookup: CDR1 SNHLY, CDR2 FYNNEI. V was cut by 0 bases and J by 10 bases, with 6 bases left in between. The CDR3 spans 11 residues. The CDR3 DNA sequence: TGTGCCAGCAGTGAAGCGGGGAGAGCTTTCTTT. As protein: CASSEAGRAFF.

The CDR3: CASSMVRARAFF. CDR3 coding DNA: TGTGCCAGTAGTATGGTGAGGGCGAGGGCTTTCTTT. This chain links TRBV19 with TRBJ1-1, with D uncertain. The CDR3 has 12 amino acids. Trimming cost V 3 bases and J 11 bases, with 13 bases left between them. CDR1 and CDR2 from the germline V gene are LNHDA and SQIVND (reference sequence).

The rearrangement links TRBV24-1 to TRBJ2-7; TRBD1 aligns across 8 bases. Germline loops: CDR1 KGHDR, CDR2 SFDVKD. The length of the CDR3 is 16 residues. The V gene end was trimmed by 5 bases and the J gene end by 3 bases; junction bases not matched to a gene: 11. CDR3 sequence: CATSAPSQGAIYEQYF. CDR3 bases: TGTGCCACCAGTGCCCCTAGTCAGGGGGCAATCTACGAGCAGTACTTC.

J is TRBJ2-7 and V is TRBV21-1; the D call in the table, TRBD2, was not verified against the DNA. TRBV21-1 is labeled a pseudogene. This CDR3 is built from 15 residues. The CDR3 DNA follows: TGTGCCAGCAGCAAAGAATGGACTAGGAGGTACGAGCAGTACTTC. It is translated as CASSKEWTRRYEQYF.

CDR3 DNA: TGTGCCAGCAGCGTAGGGCAGGGTGGGGTGAAAACCTTC. This sequence encodes CASSVGQGGVKTF. J is TRBJ1-2 and V is TRBV9, with D maybe TRBD1 (5 bases). CDR1 SGDLS and CDR2 YYNGEE come from the germline V gene. The CDR3 runs to 13 residues. The V and J ends lost 0 bases and 14 bases respectively, with 17 bases between them.